The 32 T cell receptor beta chains below all came from one sample that was sequenced in a study of CD8 T cells in ankylosing spondylitis. Their specific antigens are unknown. Study-wide results and limits: Ankylosing spondylitis blood appeared to be characterized by a TCR beta motif of fewer than ten highly homologous variants.

TCRdb recomputed calls from the 5' RACE reads with MiXCR, one row per CDR3 protein. The data hold about 800,000 distinct CDR3 sequences, with 12% observed a single time. Sequencing was carried out using blood, either unsorted or a sorted T cell fraction (not recorded which). The receptors come from a male donor with ankylosing spondylitis.

This sequence joins TRBV15 and TRBJ2-2; no reliable D call. V was cut by 0 bases and J by 5 bases, with 7 bases left in between. The CDR3 consists of 14 residues. Germline CDR1 is LNHNV and CDR2 is YYDKDF (reference sequence). The CDR3 DNA reads TGTGCCACCAGCAGAGACCAGCTGACCGGGGAGCTGTTTTTT. Amino acid sequence: CATSRDQLTGELFF.

This clonotype has only a few counts. V usage is TRBV4-1 and J usage is TRBJ2-1; TRBD1 is a possible D gene (6 bases). Germline assignment: CDR1 MGHRA and CDR2 YSYEKL. The CDR3 runs 15 residues. V dropped 3 bases and J dropped 3 bases, with 12 bases sitting between them. CDR3 protein: CASSQSGTHYNEQFF. The CDR3 region has the DNA TGCGCCAGCAGCCAGTCCGGGACACACTACAATGAGCAGTTCTTC.

This clonotype has a single count. The chain carries TRBV6-2 or TRBV6-3 and TRBJ2-6; D is ambiguous. The ends were cut back, 7 bases at V and 0 bases at J, with 10 bases in the middle. The CDR3 runs 15 residues. From germline, CDR1 is MNHEY and CDR2 SVGEGT. In DNA form, the CDR3 reads TGTGCCAGCACAAGGGCGCGCTCTGGGGCCAACGTCCTGACTTTC. This codes for CASTRARSGANVLTF.

This clonotype was recorded a few times. The chain employs TRBV20-1 and TRBJ2-7; D is possibly TRBD1 (6 bases). The CDR3 length is 13 residues. Germline CDR1 DFQATT, CDR2 SNEGSKA (reference sequence). The V end was cut by 6 bases, the J end by 0 bases, with 12 bases between. The CDR3 coding sequence is TGCAGTGCCCCCCGCAGGGGCTCCTACGAGCAGTACTTC. It yields the protein CSAPRRGSYEQYF.

This chain uses TRBV7-2 with TRBJ2-7; TRBD2 aligns across 16 bases. The CDR3 covers 15 residues. Germline assignment: CDR1 SGHTA and CDR2 FQGNSA. Trimming took 4 bases from V and 5 from J; bases not matched to a gene: 2. The CDR3 loop reads CASSWGLAGGNEQYF. DNA of the CDR3: TGTGCCAGCAGCTGGGGACTAGCGGGGGGGAACGAGCAGTACTTC.

CDR3 bases: TGTGCCAGCAGCGTCCCTGGGGGAGGGATCAGCGAGCAGTTCTTC. It translates to CASSVPGGGISEQFF. The gene calls are TRBV9 and TRBJ2-1, with TRBD2 matching over 7 bases. This CDR3 is built from 15 residues. Germline V gene sequence: CDR1 SGDLS, CDR2 YYNGEE. V shed 2 bases and J 10 bases; nucleotides not matched to a gene: 12.

This clonotype has more than one count but fewer than ten. The V call is TRBV7-2, the J call TRBJ2-2; D possibly corresponds to TRBD1 (6 bases). Between the trimmed V and J ends, which lost 1 base and 4 bases, there was a span of 13 bases. This CDR3 region has 16 residues. Germline values: CDR1 SGHTA, CDR2 FQGNSA. CDR3 in DNA: TGTGCCAGCAGCTTAGTGGGGGCGAGATCCACCGGGGAGCTGTTTTTT. Its translation is CASSLVGARSTGELFF. The full variable domain, its missing parts supplied by reference TRBV7-2 and TRBJ2-2, is GAGVSQSPSNKVTEKGKDVELRCDPISGHTALYWYRQSLGQGLEFLIYFQGNSAPDKSGLPSDRFSAERTGGSVSTLTIQRTQQEDSAVYLCASSLVGARSTGELFFGEGSRLTVL.

This sequence joins TRBV28 and TRBJ2-7; TRBD1 matches 7 bases. Germline-derived CDR1 and CDR2 are MDHEN and SYDVKM. V lost 6 bases and J lost 0; bases outside the gene matches: 8. The CDR3 extends over 15 amino acids. The CDR3 DNA is TGTGCCAGCAGCCAAACGACAGGGTCCTCCTACGAGCAGTACTTC. Translated, it gives CASSQTTGSSYEQYF.

The rearrangement uses TRBV7-2 and TRBJ2-7; D remains ambiguous. CDR1 SGHTA and CDR2 FQGNSA come from the germline V gene. Trimming pared 0 bases from V and 1 base from J, leaving 7 bases between. The CDR3 contains 14 residues. This CDR3 is CASSLAVESYEQYF. The DNA of the CDR3 is TGTGCCAGCAGCTTAGCTGTCGAGTCCTACGAGCAGTACTTC.

This clonotype has a count of ten or more. The chain employs TRBV29-1 and TRBJ2-7; tentatively, D is TRBD1 (6 bases). V lost 6 bases, J lost 6 bases, and 9 bases lay in between. The CDR3 has 10 amino acids. The germline V gene has CDR1 SQVTM and CDR2 ANQGSEA. The CDR3 region is CSVAGAEQYF. The DNA of the CDR3 is TGCAGCGTAGCAGGGGCCGAGCAGTACTTC.

This clonotype was seen only a few times. The J gene is TRBJ2-1, the V gene TRBV5-1, with D unresolved. CDR1 and CDR2 (germline): SGHRS, YFSETQ. V was pared by 4 bases and J by 2 bases, with 13 bases between. There are 15 residues in the CDR3. CDR3 sequence: CASSLMDRAYNEQFF. The CDR3 coding sequence is TGCGCCAGCAGCCTCATGGACCGCGCCTACAATGAGCAGTTCTTC.

This chain links TRBV18 with TRBJ1-5; D is possibly TRBD1 (6 bases). Per germline, CDR1 KGHSH and CDR2 LQKENI. V gave up 3 bases and J gave up 6 bases, with 24 bases separating them. CDR3 size: 18 residues. The CDR3 reads CASSPGRGGGIGFQPQHF. CDR3 nucleotides: TGTGCCAGCTCACCGGGTCGCGGGGGCGGAATTGGGTTTCAGCCCCAGCATTTT.

Remarks on this clonotype: A much larger clone lies one base from this, so it may be a read error. The rearrangement links TRBV29-1 to TRBJ1-2, with D perhaps matching TRBD1 (6 bases). The CDR3 has 11 amino acids. CDR1 is SQVTM and CDR2 is ANQGSEA in the germline V gene. The CDR3 here is CSGGQSYDYTF. The CDR3 DNA reads as TGCAGTGGGGGGCAAAGCTATGACTACACCTTC.

There are many counts of this clonotype. The gene calls are TRBV4-2 and TRBJ1-1; D call uncertain. The germline CDR1 and CDR2 sequences are LGHNA and YNFKEQ. Trimming took 0 bases from V and 7 from J, leaving 15 bases between them. This CDR3 is 15 amino acids long. The CDR3 nucleotides are TGTGCCAGCAGCCAAGATTTGTGGGATAAAGATGAAGCTTTCTTT. Translating it yields CASSQDLWDKDEAFF.

This clonotype was counted between two and nine times. The rearrangement links TRBV7-2 to TRBJ1-4; D unresolved. CDR1 and CDR2 from the germline V gene are SGHTA and FQGNSA. The CDR3 sequence is 13 residues long. The germline V and J ends were trimmed by 3 bases and 6 bases, with 8 bases remaining between them. CDR3 in amino acids: CASSFARDEKLFF. CDR3 DNA: TGTGCCAGCAGCTTCGCCCGCGATGAAAAACTGTTTTTT.

A few counts support this clonotype. The chain employs TRBV4-2 and TRBJ2-7; D may match TRBD1 or TRBD2 (6 bases each). Germline V gene data show CDR1 as LGHNA and CDR2 as YNFKEQ. V was trimmed by 8 bases and J by 0 bases, leaving 17 bases between them. This CDR3 comprises 15 residues. The CDR3 bases are TGTGCCAGCGGAAAAGGAGGGGGATACTCCTACGAGCAGTACTTC. Protein sequence: CASGKGGGYSYEQYF.

This chain links TRBV10-3 with TRBJ2-7; perhaps TRBD2 as D (5 bases). CDR3 length: 14 amino acids. From germline, CDR1 is ENHRY and CDR2 SYGVKD. Trimming stripped 5 bases from V and 3 bases from J, with 14 bases between. The CDR3 reads CAISTQRGGYEQYF. The CDR3 DNA follows: TGTGCCATCAGTACCCAACGGGGTGGCTACGAGCAGTACTTC.

This clonotype appeared many times. An end of the junction differs from the germline gene, which may be a read error. The chain is built from TRBV7-7 and TRBJ2-3, with a possible D match to TRBD2 (6 bases). Germline CDR1 and CDR2: SSHAT and FNYEAQ (reference sequence). The CDR3 runs 14 residues. Here the CDR3 DNA reads TGTGCTAGCAGCTTAGTCGGGGGATTGGATACGCAGTATTTT. This gives the protein CASSLVGGLDTQYF.

This clonotype showed up just a few times. The J gene is TRBJ2-2, the V gene TRBV18; the D is unclear. CDR3 size: 13 residues. The V end was cut by 3 bases, the J end by 7 bases, with 9 bases between. CDR1 and CDR2 (germline): KGHSH, LQKENI. The DNA for the CDR3 is TGTGCCAGCTCACCTGCGGAGAGCGGGGAGCTGTTTTTT. Translated, it gives CASSPAESGELFF.

The sample holds a few counts of this clonotype. V gene TRBV7-2 combines with J gene TRBJ2-5; 9 nucleotides line up with TRBD2. J was trimmed by 1 base and V by 0 bases; bases with no gene match: 3. CDR1 is SGHTA and CDR2 is FQGNSA in the germline V gene. This CDR3 comprises 16 residues. The CDR3, as DNA: TGTGCCAGCAGCTTAGCGATTAGCGGGGGCCAAGAGACCCAGTACTTC. Translated, it gives CASSLAISGGQETQYF.

Only a few counts were recorded for this clonotype. V usage is TRBV20-1 and J usage is TRBJ1-1, with D maybe TRBD1 (6 bases). Germline V gene sequence: CDR1 DFQATT, CDR2 SNEGSKA (reference sequence). CDR3 length: 14 amino acids. V dropped 4 bases and J dropped 4 bases, with 16 bases sitting between them. The DNA of the CDR3 is TGCAGTGCTATCGGGGGGGCGTCGGTCACTGAAGCTTTCTTT. Amino acid sequence: CSAIGGASVTEAFF.

This clonotype was seen more than once but under ten times. The rearrangement links TRBV5-1 to TRBJ2-1, with TRBD1 as a possible D gene (7 bases). This CDR3 is 14 amino acids long. The germline V gene has CDR1 SGHRS and CDR2 YFSETQ. V was shortened by 4 bases and J by 8 bases, with 16 bases between the two germline ends. CDR3 residues: CASSLAGGQDEQFF. The DNA of the CDR3 is TGCGCCAGCAGCCTTGCAGGGGGGCAGGATGAGCAGTTCTTC.

The table lists this clonotype with many counts. The genes are TRBV12-3 or TRBV12-4 and TRBJ2-3; D may be TRBD2 (5 bases). This CDR3 spans 17 amino acids. Trimming removed 6 bases from V and 5 bases from J, with 24 bases in between. CDR3 in DNA: TGTGCCAGCAGCCTCCTGACTTGGGAGACGGAGAAAGATACGCAGTATTTT. Its translation: CASSLLTWETEKDTQYF.

This clonotype turned up a few times. This chain connects TRBV10-3 to TRBJ1-2; no reliable D call. Germline V lookup: CDR1 ENHRY, CDR2 SYGVKD. The CDR3 is made up of 14 amino acids. The V and J ends lost 6 bases and 3 bases respectively, with 14 bases between them. This CDR3 is CAIRTTGSDYGYTF. CDR3 coding DNA: TGTGCCATCAGGACTACGGGATCTGACTATGGCTACACCTTC.

In this sample, this clonotype turned up a few times. The chain combines TRBV4-2 with TRBJ1-1; D gene uncertain. Trimming took off 0 bases at V and 10 bases at J, with 15 bases between the two ends. CDR3 size: 14 residues. Germline V gene data show CDR1 as LGHNA and CDR2 as YNFKEQ. The CDR3 DNA sequence: TGTGCCAGCAGCCAAGACCCCCAATTACTAGGAGCTTTCTTT. Translation gives CASSQDPQLLGAFF.

At least ten counts were recorded for this clonotype. This chain joins TRBV29-1 and TRBJ2-1, with a weak D call TRBD1 (5 bases). This CDR3 has 14 amino acids. The V end lost 8 bases, the J end lost 0 bases, and 14 bases lay between the germline ends. Germline CDR1 and CDR2: SQVTM and ANQGSEA. CDR3 loop: CSTRQHDSYNEQFF. The CDR3 DNA sequence: TGCAGCACCCGACAGCATGACTCCTACAATGAGCAGTTCTTC.

This clonotype has a count of ten or more. This chain connects TRBV29-1 to TRBJ2-6, with D unresolved. Trimming pared 7 bases from V and 2 bases from J, leaving 6 bases between. The CDR3 spans 12 residues. CDR1 SQVTM and CDR2 ANQGSEA come from the germline V gene. CDR3 region: CSAKTGANVLTF. The CDR3 DNA is TGCAGCGCAAAGACTGGGGCCAACGTCCTGACTTTC.

The rearrangement joins TRBV20-1 to TRBJ2-7; TRBD1 matches at 7 bases. This CDR3 is 15 amino acids long. Germline-derived CDR1 and CDR2 are DFQATT and SNEGSKA (reference sequence). The junction had 8 bases not matched to a gene; V was cut back by 3 bases and J by 0 bases. CDR3 region: CSARMGQRFSYEQYF. Here the CDR3 DNA reads TGCAGTGCTAGGATGGGACAGCGTTTCTCCTACGAGCAGTACTTC.

There are a few counts of this clonotype. The chain joins TRBV5-6 to TRBJ1-2, with 7 bases lining up with TRBD1. J gave up 12 bases and V 4 bases, and 12 bases lay outside the gene matches. Germline V gives CDR1 SGHDT, CDR2 YYEEEE. The CDR3 length is 13 residues. CDR3 coding DNA: TGTGCCAGCAGCGGGAGACAGGGTCTAAAGGACACCTTC. Its protein product is CASSGRQGLKDTF.

V and J are TRBV11-1 and TRBJ1-1; the match to TRBD1 covers 8 bases. Per the germline V gene, CDR1 is SGHAT and CDR2 is FQDESV (reference sequence). The length of the CDR3 is 18 residues. The J segment lost 0 bases and the V segment lost 5 bases, leaving 14 bases of the junction unmatched. The CDR3, as DNA: TGTGCCAGCAGCCAAATCATGTCCCCGGGACAGGTGAACACTGAAGCTTTCTTT. Translated, it gives CASSQIMSPGQVNTEAFF.

There are many counts of this clonotype. The chain carries TRBV27 and TRBJ2-6; a possible D gene is TRBD2 (5 bases). The CDR3 runs 15 residues. Looked up from germline, CDR1 is MNHEY and CDR2 is SMNVEV (reference sequence). Between the trimmed V and J ends, which lost 8 bases and 4 bases, there was a span of 15 bases. CDR3 region: CASFSTSGGANVLTF. As DNA, the CDR3 is TGTGCCAGCTTTTCCACGTCGGGAGGGGCCAACGTCCTGACTTTC.

A note on this clonotype: Just one base apart from a much larger clone, this may be a read error. V usage is TRBV29-1 and J usage is TRBJ2-5, with 9 bases that match TRBD2. Looked up from germline, CDR1 is SQVTM and CDR2 is ANQGSEA. The CDR3 loop spans 13 amino acids. With V trimmed by 4 bases and J by 4 bases, 4 bases remained unmatched. The CDR3 DNA follows: TGCAGCGTTGTGGGAGCGGGAGGAGAGACCCAGTACTTC. Residues: CSVVGAGGETQYF.